This entry features one TCR beta chain sequence. Its matching antigen is unknown. Germline V lookup: CDR1 MNHEY, CDR2 SVGEGT. CDR3 length equals 13 residues. Unmatched junction bases numbered 4, after V lost 5 bases and J lost 3 bases. The source of the sample is a study of blood T cells in healthy people across ages. General study results and limits: Estimates of diversity drawn from one million T cells were considered underestimates. Among long-lived donors, naive CD4+ cells were more numerous and diversity higher than in aged donors.

The second PCR ran about 6 to 11 cycles with a sample-barcoded 5' primer and J-beta primers. TCRdb processed the 5' RACE reads anew with MiXCR; each CDR3 protein has one entry. Counted here are 540,000 or so distinct CDR3 sequences, about 25% occurring once; the ten biggest clones make up around 10%. These data were likewise used in another study, on T cells of mothers and their children.

The sequenced sample was blood. This TCR was recovered from a boy between 10 and 17 years old in good health. The chain carries TRBV6-2 or TRBV6-3 and TRBJ2-7; 7 bases match TRBD1. In DNA form, the CDR3 reads TGTGCCAGCAGTCGGGACAGCTACTACGAGCAGTACTTC. Its protein is CASSRDSYYEQYF.